A selection of T cell receptor beta chains follows, all from one sample in a study of blood T cell repertoires in COVID-19. The assay was immunoSEQ multiplex PCR, and TCRdb's table has in-frame clones only and misses some. There are some 260,000 clones in the sample; 80% to 90% occur only once, and around 4.1% lies in the top ten. What was sequenced was PBMCs or T cells enriched from blood (not recorded which). The source is a man aged 25-45 years with acute COVID-19. Each CDR3 is given with its conserved first and last residue. The D gene is left open where the match is weak. Expanded clones are given a class, and other clones once, few, many or no size at all.

j_call clone_size v_call d_call cdr3_aa cdr3_nt
TRBJ2-2 few TRBV5-1 - CASSGIDPNTGELFF TGCGCCAGCTCCGGGATAGACCCTAACACCGGGGAGCTGTTTTTT
TRBJ1-5 few TRBV9 - CASSAGRGPQPQHF TGTGCCAGCAGCGCGGGGAGGGGCCCTCAGCCCCAGCATTTT
TRBJ2-1 - TRBV6-6 TRBD2 CASSRPTSGGPKTYNEQFF TGTGCCAGCAGTCGACCAACTAGCGGGGGGCCCAAAACCTACAATGAGCAGTTCTTC
TRBJ1-6 - TRBV7-2 - CASSPDSRNSPLHF TGTGCCAGCAGTCCAGACAGCAGGAATTCACCCCTCCACTTT
TRBJ2-1 - TRBV30 TRBD2 CAWSPGGGTSGRAVALLF TGTGCCTGGAGCCCAGGGGGAGGGACTAGCGGGAGGGCCGTTGCTCTTCTCTTC
TRBJ1-2 few TRBV7-8 TRBD1 CASSLGQNYGYTF TGTGCCAGCAGCTTGGGACAGAACTATGGCTACACCTTC
TRBJ2-4 once TRBV27 TRBD2 CASSLRGTSGRDAPKNIQYF TGTGCCAGCAGTTTACGCGGGACTAGCGGGAGGGATGCCCCCAAAAACATTCAGTACTTC
TRBJ1-2 - TRBV5-5 - CASSSPDLGDGYTF TGTGCCAGCAGCTCGCCAGACCTTGGAGATGGCTACACCTTC
TRBJ1-5 - TRBV15 - CATGQQSNQPQHF TGTGCCACAGGACAGCAGTCAAATCAGCCCCAGCATTTT
TRBJ1-2 once TRBV7-8 - CASSLVRGGGYTF TGTGCCAGCAGCTTAGTCAGGGGCGGTGGCTACACCTTC
TRBJ1-5 - TRBV27 TRBD1 CASSDRGNQPQHF TGTGCCAGCTCGGACAGGGGGAATCAGCCCCAGCATTTT
TRBJ2-1 - TRBV3-1/TRBV3-2 - CASSRGVAQHNNEQFF TGTGCCAGCAGCAGGGGTGTAGCACAGCACAACAATGAGCAGTTCTTC
TRBJ1-3 - TRBV6-2/TRBV6-3 - CASSYSKSGSGNTIYF TGTGCCAGCAGTTACTCGAAATCCGGCTCTGGAAACACCATATATTTT
TRBJ2-1 - TRBV14 - CASSQVRGAQNEQFF TGTGCCAGCAGCCAAGTCCGGGGGGCGCAGAATGAGCAGTTCTTC
TRBJ2-3 many TRBV2 - CASTGPAPGTDTQYF TGTGCCAGCACGGGTCCCGCCCCGGGCACAGATACGCAGTATTTT
TRBJ2-1 - TRBV5-1 TRBD2 CASSLEGGLAGSSSYNEQFF TGCGCTAGCAGCTTAGAGGGAGGGCTAGCGGGGTCTAGCTCCTACAATGAGCAGTTCTTC
TRBJ1-1 - TRBV28 - CASSGGVAEAFF TGTGCCAGCAGCGGGGGGGTTGCCGAAGCTTTCTTT
TRBJ2-2 - TRBV9 TRBD2 CASSVPAGAANTGELFF TGTGCCAGCAGCGTACCAGCGGGGGCCGCGAACACCGGGGAGCTGTTTTTT
TRBJ1-5 - TRBV28 - CASTTTENQPQHF TGTGCCAGCACCACGACAGAGAATCAGCCCCAGCATTTT
TRBJ1-1 - TRBV5-1 - CASSLERSRVNTEAFF TGTGCCAGCAGCTTGGAAAGATCCCGGGTTAACACTGAAGCTTTCTTT
TRBJ2-1 - TRBV5-4 - CASSLRLGDNNEQFF TGTGCCAGCAGCTTAAGACTGGGGGACAACAATGAGCAGTTCTTC
TRBJ2-5 - TRBV5-3 TRBD2 CARNGKGLAGKWETQYF TGTGCCAGAAACGGCAAGGGACTAGCGGGAAAATGGGAGACCCAGTACTTC
TRBJ1-4 - TRBV5-1 TRBD1 CASSGQVREKLFF TGCGCCAGCAGTGGACAGGTGCGGGAAAAACTGTTTTTT
TRBJ2-3 - TRBV19 - CASSTTPSDTQYF TGTGCCAGTAGTACGACTCCTTCAGATACGCAGTATTTT
TRBJ2-3 - TRBV5-1 TRBD2 CASGVLTGLVADTQYF TGTGCCAGCGGCGTATTAACGGGACTAGTGGCAGATACGCAGTATTTT
TRBJ2-2 - TRBV6-5 - CASSYGPINTGELFF TGTGCCAGCAGTTATGGCCCGATTAACACCGGGGAGCTGTTTTTT
TRBJ2-1 - TRBV11-2 - CASSLEGLASPLKNEQFF TGTGCCAGCAGCTTAGAGGGTCTAGCGAGCCCGCTTAAGAATGAGCAGTTCTTC
TRBJ1-1 - TRBV6-2/TRBV6-3 TRBD1 CASSFGTGGVNTEAFF TGTGCCAGCAGTTTCGGGACAGGGGGCGTGAACACTGAAGCTTTCTTT
TRBJ1-4 - TRBV19 - CASGGAGFEKLFF TGTGCCAGTGGAGGGGCAGGGTTTGAAAAACTGTTTTTT
TRBJ2-3 - TRBV19 - CASSIWGGITDTQYF TGTGCCAGTAGTATATGGGGAGGAATCACAGATACGCAGTATTTT
TRBJ1-2 once TRBV28 - CASSLRGKGYTF TGTGCCAGCAGTTTAAGGGGGAAAGGCTACACCTTC
TRBJ1-2 once TRBV7-9 - CASSLAQIYGYTF TGTGCCAGCAGCTTAGCCCAGATCTATGGCTACACCTTC
TRBJ1-1 - TRBV14 - CASSQVTGNTEAFF TGTGCCAGCAGCCAAGTAACAGGGAACACTGAAGCTTTCTTT
TRBJ1-1 - TRBV29-1 - CSVVSQPEAFF TGCAGCGTTGTGAGCCAACCTGAAGCTTTCTTT
TRBJ2-5 - TRBV4-1 TRBD1 CASSQVRGPETQYF TGCGCCAGCAGCCAAGTCAGGGGGCCAGAGACCCAGTACTTC
TRBJ2-2 - TRBV2 TRBD2 CASSERLATGELFF TGTGCCAGCAGTGAGCGACTAGCCACCGGGGAGCTGTTTTTT
TRBJ1-2 - TRBV5-1 TRBD1 CASSFPAGGGISGYTF TGCGCCAGCAGCTTTCCGGCAGGGGGCGGTATAAGTGGCTACACCTTC
TRBJ1-6 - TRBV5-1 - CASSLGDTPNSPLHF TGCGCCAGCAGCTTGGGGGACACCCCGAATTCACCCCTCCACTTT
TRBJ1-5 - TRBV6-5 - CASTEGPSVQPQHF TGTGCCAGCACCGAGGGCCCTTCAGTCCAGCCCCAGCATTTT
TRBJ2-1 - TRBV7-9 - CASSLGSHGSSYNEQFF TGTGCCAGCAGCCTAGGTAGCCACGGGAGCTCCTACAATGAGCAGTTCTTC
TRBJ2-5 - TRBV20-1 - CSASRGPGTQYF TGCAGTGCTAGTAGGGGCCCTGGGACCCAGTACTTC
TRBJ1-2 - TRBV5-1 TRBD1 CASSSRDRGQYGYTF TGTGCCAGCAGCTCGAGGGACAGGGGGCAATATGGCTACACCTTC
TRBJ2-1 - TRBV3-1/TRBV3-2 - CASSQARASRTYNEQFF TGTGCCAGCAGCCAAGCTCGGGCTAGCCGAACCTACAATGAGCAGTTCTTC
TRBJ1-6 - TRBV11-2 TRBD1 CASSLVSGQGANNSPLHF TGTGCCAGCAGCTTAGTATCGGGACAGGGGGCCAATAATTCACCCCTCCACTTT
TRBJ1-1 - TRBV6-5 - CASRLRQETTEAFF TGTGCCAGCAGACTCCGACAGGAAACGACTGAAGCTTTCTTT
TRBJ1-2 - TRBV5-4 TRBD1 CASRSGTALRGYTF TGTGCCAGCAGATCAGGGACAGCGCTCCGTGGCTACACCTTC
TRBJ1-1 - TRBV27 - CASRDMNTEAFF TGTGCCAGCAGGGACATGAACACTGAAGCTTTCTTT
TRBJ1-1 - TRBV18 - CASSPGGEHAFF TGTGCCAGCTCACCAGGCGGGGAGCACGCTTTCTTT
TRBJ1-2 - TRBV7-2 TRBD1 CASSINRGANYGYTF TGTGCCAGCAGCATAAACAGGGGAGCTAACTATGGCTACACCTTC
TRBJ1-2 - TRBV18 - CASSPGSAQTVYGYTF TGTGCCAGCTCACCAGGGTCGGCGCAGACAGTCTATGGCTACACCTTC
TRBJ1-1 - TRBV2 TRBD1 CASHAGTGGIEAFF TGTGCCAGCCACGCCGGGACAGGGGGCATTGAAGCTTTCTTT
TRBJ1-1 - TRBV11-3 - CASSLGRGNTEAFF TGTGCCAGCAGCTTAGGGAGGGGGAACACTGAAGCTTTCTTT
TRBJ2-2 - TRBV29-1 - CSVAFGSTGELFF TGCAGCGTTGCGTTTGGGAGTACCGGGGAGCTGTTTTTT
TRBJ2-5 - TRBV19 - CASSIVTGHETETQYF TGTGCCAGTAGTATAGTTACTGGACATGAGACTGAGACCCAGTACTTC